A single sample gave rise to the 24 T cell receptor beta chains below, sequenced in a study of cytomegalovirus exposure and HLA in healthy donors. The PCR made use of 60 Vbeta and 13 Jbeta primers. TCRdb keeps only in-frame clones here, not all; method: immunoSEQ multiplex PCR. The table includes roughly 120,000 clones, 65% to 90% detected once. Sequencing input: PBMCs. These receptors were taken from a male donor in good health and CMV-seropositive.

V is TRBV7-9 and J is TRBJ2-1; 7 nucleotides match TRBD1. The CDR3 sequence is 13 residues long. The germline V gene has CDR1 SEHNR and CDR2 FQNEAQ (reference sequence). V lost 5 bases, J lost 5 bases, and 3 bases stayed unmatched. The CDR3 sequence is CASSRGQNNEQFF. CDR3 DNA sequence: TGTGCCAGCAGCCGGGGACAGAACAATGAGCAGTTCTTC. Full variable domain (missing parts from reference TRBV7-9 and TRBJ2-1): DTGVSQNPRHKITKRGQNVTFRCDPISEHNRLYWYRQTLGQGPEFLTYFQNEAQLEKSRLLSDRFSAERPKGSFSTLEIQRTEQGDSAMYLCASSRGQNNEQFFGPGTRLTVL.

V usage is TRBV7-2 and J usage is TRBJ2-1; D is perhaps TRBD2 (6 bases). The CDR3 has 14 amino acids. V was trimmed by 5 bases and J by 1 base, leaving 9 bases between them. The germline V gene has CDR1 SGHTA and CDR2 FQGNSA. The CDR3 bases are TGTGCCAGCAGCAGGGCGGGATCCTACAATGAGCAGTTCTTC. Protein product: CASSRAGSYNEQFF.

This clone was observed once. The rearrangement joins TRBV27 to TRBJ2-1; D perhaps matches TRBD2 (5 bases). This CDR3 contains 15 residues. Germline V CDR1 and CDR2: MNHEY, SMNVEV (reference sequence). V dropped 6 bases and J dropped 1 base, with 13 bases sitting between them. DNA of the CDR3: TGTGCCAGCAGCTCACCGGGATCTTCCTACAATGAGCAGTTCTTC. It encodes CASSSPGSSYNEQFF.

The chain is built from TRBV7-9 and TRBJ2-1; 13 bases line up with TRBD2. From germline, CDR1 is SEHNR and CDR2 FQNEAQ (reference sequence). Trimming took 5 bases from V and 2 from J; bases not matched to a gene: 9. CDR3 length: 18 amino acids. The CDR3 protein is CASSPWTSGRGTYNEQFF. CDR3 sequence (DNA): TGTGCCAGCAGCCCTTGGACTAGCGGGAGAGGGACCTACAATGAGCAGTTCTTC.

The genes are TRBV27 and TRBJ2-7, with 9 bases lining up with TRBD2. V gave up 5 bases and J gave up 3 bases; unmatched junction bases: 5. The CDR3 has 14 residues. Germline V gene lookup returns CDR1 MNHEY and CDR2 SMNVEV (reference sequence). CDR3 loop: CASSVSGSGYEQYF. CDR3 coding DNA: TGTGCCAGCAGTGTTAGCGGGAGTGGCTACGAGCAGTACTTC.

This chain connects TRBV7-2 to TRBJ1-4; D ambiguous. Germline lookup yields CDR1 SGHTA and CDR2 FQGNSA. The CDR3 has 13 amino acids. Trimming shortened V by 0 bases and J by 8 bases, and 7 bases separated the two germline ends. The chain's CDR3 is CASSLAGGEKLFF. The CDR3 DNA follows: TGTGCCAGCAGCTTAGCCGGAGGGGAAAAACTGTTTTTT.

This chain uses TRBV9 with TRBJ2-7; D is possibly TRBD1 (6 bases). This CDR3 comprises 15 residues. V lost 0 bases, J lost 0 bases, and 10 bases lay in between. CDR1 SGDLS and CDR2 YYNGEE come from the germline V gene. The CDR3 nucleotides read TGTGCCAGCAGCGTAGACGGGGACAACTCCTACGAGCAGTACTTC. Translating gives CASSVDGDNSYEQYF.

The chain combines TRBV10-1 with TRBJ2-7; 8 bases are shared with TRBD2. This CDR3 region has 15 residues. Germline assignment: CDR1 WNHNN and CDR2 SYGVQD (reference sequence). After removal of 2 bases from V and 6 bases from J, the junction contained 9 bases not matched to a gene. CDR3 loop: CASSEPGLASLEQYF. The DNA of the CDR3 is TGCGCCAGCAGTGAGCCAGGACTAGCATCCCTCGAGCAGTACTTC.

This clone was seen a handful of times. The CDR3 protein is CASSLGPGYEQYF. Written as DNA, the CDR3 is TGTGCCAGCAGCTTGGGGCCGGGCTACGAGCAGTACTTC. This rearrangement joins TRBV5-6 to TRBJ2-7, with no clear D. Germline CDR1 reads SGHDT; CDR2 reads YYEEEE. V was shortened by 0 bases and J by 3 bases, with 7 bases between the two germline ends. The CDR3 runs 13 residues.

This chain uses TRBV27 with TRBJ1-2, with 9 bases matching TRBD1. Trimming at V came to 4 bases and at J to 6 bases, leaving 6 bases not matched to a gene. CDR3 size: 14 residues. Per germline, CDR1 MNHEY and CDR2 SMNVEV (reference sequence). This chain's CDR3 is CASSYTGGAHGYTF. CDR3 bases: TGTGCCAGCAGTTACACAGGGGGCGCGCATGGCTACACCTTC.

The chain uses TRBV10-3 and TRBJ2-5; D is uncertain. Trimming removed 1 base at V and 13 bases at J, with 4 bases between. Germline V gene sequence: CDR1 ENHRY, CDR2 SYGVKD. CDR3 length: 9 amino acids. CDR3 residues: CAISEWAYF. Written as DNA, the CDR3 is TGTGCCATCAGTGAGTGGGCGTACTTC.

This chain uses TRBV7-2 with TRBJ2-1, with a possible D match to TRBD2 (5 bases). The germline V gene has CDR1 SGHTA and CDR2 FQGNSA. This CDR3 spans 16 amino acids. Trimming took off 4 bases at V and 8 bases at J, with 21 bases between the two ends. CDR3 sequence: CASSYYPPGNRDEQFF. The CDR3 DNA follows: TGTGCCAGCAGCTACTACCCCCCGGGAAACCGTGATGAGCAGTTCTTC.

V is TRBV7-2 and J is TRBJ1-2; D unclear. V dropped 1 base and J dropped 2 bases, with 5 bases sitting between them. Germline lookup yields CDR1 SGHTA and CDR2 FQGNSA. This CDR3 region has 13 residues. CDR3 nucleotides: TGTGCCAGCAGCTTAGTAGTCAACTATGGCTACACCTTC. This gives the protein CASSLVVNYGYTF.

This clone was counted once. The V and J genes are TRBV2 and TRBJ2-5, with a possible D match to TRBD1 (5 bases). Near its end, the DNA agrees better with TRBJ2-7, so the J call may be wrong. Germline-derived CDR1 and CDR2 are SNHLY and FYNNEI. The CDR3 runs to 13 residues. The CDR3: CASQSDKYYEQYF. The CDR3 DNA is TGTGCCAGCCAATCGGACAAGTACTACGAGCAGTACTTC.

The V gene is TRBV28, the J gene TRBJ2-6; 9 bases agree with TRBD1. Unmatched junction bases numbered 2, after V lost 3 bases and J lost 2 bases. Germline V gives CDR1 MDHEN, CDR2 SYDVKM. This CDR3 region has 16 residues. The DNA for the CDR3 is TGTGCCAGCAGTTTCGACAGGGGGGCTGGGGCCAACGTCCTGACTTTC. Its protein is CASSFDRGAGANVLTF.

The CDR3 bases are TGTGCCAGCAGTTCGGGCGGGGAGCTGTTTTTT. Its protein product is CASSSGGELFF. This chain joins TRBV6-5 and TRBJ2-2; D is ambiguous. Trimming removed 4 bases at V and 7 bases at J, with 4 bases between. Germline CDR1 reads MNHEY; CDR2 reads SVGAGI. The CDR3 covers 11 residues.

The chain carries TRBV27 and TRBJ2-1, with a tentative D call TRBD2 (7 bases). This CDR3 spans 13 amino acids. Trimming shortened V by 5 bases and J by 15 bases, and 20 bases separated the two germline ends. The germline V gene encodes CDR1 MNHEY and CDR2 SMNVEV (reference sequence). This CDR3 is CASSPTMEGEGFF. The CDR3, as DNA: TGTGCCAGCAGTCCCACAATGGAGGGGGAGGGGTTCTTC.

The CDR3 DNA sequence: TGTGCCAGCAACCTCTGGGGGGGGCCGAACACTGAAGCTTTCTTT. Amino acid sequence: CASNLWGGPNTEAFF. The chain has TRBV28 and TRBJ1-1, with TRBD1 as a possible D gene (6 bases). The CDR3 has 15 residues. With 7 bases removed from V and 1 base from J, the gap between germline ends came to 16 bases. From germline, CDR1 is MDHEN and CDR2 SYDVKM. Full variable domain (missing parts from reference TRBV28 and TRBJ1-1): DVKVTQSSRYLVKRTGEKVFLECVQDMDHENMFWYRQDPGLGLRLIYFSYDVKMKEKGDIPEGYSVSREKKERFSLILESASTNQTSMYLCASNLWGGPNTEAFFGQGTRLTVV.

The chain combines TRBV7-9 with TRBJ2-7; 8 bases are shared with TRBD2. J was trimmed by 10 bases and V by 5 bases; bases with no gene match: 10. Looked up from germline, CDR1 is SEHNR and CDR2 is FQNEAQ (reference sequence). This CDR3 is built from 13 residues. The CDR3 coding sequence is TGTGCCAGCAGCCCTCGGGGGGGGTTTGGACAGTACTTC. This sequence encodes CASSPRGGFGQYF.

For the CDR3, the DNA is TGTGCCAGTAGTAGCGGTAGGGTCGGGGATCAGCCCCAGCATTTT. Protein sequence: CASSSGRVGDQPQHF. The gene calls are TRBV19 and TRBJ1-5, with no clear D. The CDR3 length is 15 residues. Germline CDR1 is LNHDA and CDR2 is SQIVND (reference sequence). V lost 4 bases to trimming and J lost 5 bases, with 15 bases between them.

V and J are TRBV15 and TRBJ1-1; tentatively, D is TRBD1 (6 bases). Trimming removed 0 bases at V and 9 bases at J, with 14 bases between. The CDR3 spans 14 residues. Germline values: CDR1 LNHNV, CDR2 YYDKDF (reference sequence). CDR3 nucleotide sequence: TGTGCCACCAGCAGAGATCCGACAGGCTCGAAAGCTTTCTTT. This gives the protein CATSRDPTGSKAFF.

This clone was seen only a few times. The rearrangement joins TRBV7-9 to TRBJ2-2; perhaps TRBD2 as D (6 bases). In germline, CDR1 is SEHNR, CDR2 FQNEAQ (reference sequence). This CDR3 is 13 amino acids long. Deletions cut 6 bases from V and 7 bases from J, with 12 bases between. CDR3 bases: TGTGCCAGCAGAAAACGGGGAGGCGGGGAGCTGTTTTTT. Protein: CASRKRGGGELFF.

J is TRBJ2-4 and V is TRBV7-2; possibly TRBD1 for D (5 bases). Germline CDR1 SGHTA, CDR2 FQGNSA. The length of the CDR3 is 18 residues. Trimming removed 4 bases from V and 0 bases from J, with 19 bases in between. The CDR3 DNA reads TGTGCCAGCAGCTCCTACTTGACAGACATTATAGCCAAAAACATTCAGTACTTC. The encoded protein is CASSSYLTDIIAKNIQYF.

The CDR3 DNA follows: TGTGCCAGCAGCTCCCGACAGGGGCTATCGTGGGAGCAGTACTTC. It translates to CASSSRQGLSWEQYF. This chain connects TRBV7-8 to TRBJ2-7; 8 positions agree with TRBD1. Germline-derived CDR1 and CDR2 are SGHVS and FQNEAQ. The junction had 12 bases not matched to a gene; V was cut back by 4 bases and J by 7 bases. The length of the CDR3 is 15 residues.